Listed below are T cell receptor beta chains from one sample, sequenced in a study of blood T cell repertoires in COVID-19. Clones were read by immunoSEQ multiplex PCR, and TCRdb kept only the in-frame ones, dropping some. Seen here are about 140,000 clones, about 86% observed once, and the top ten hold approximately 1.5%. The sequenced sample was peripheral blood. The receptors originated from a woman aged 60-75 years with acute or convalescent COVID-19. Each CDR3 is given with its conserved first and last residue. D genes are given only for firm matches.

>TRBD2|TRBV7-2|TRBJ2-7
CASSLRLAGHYEQYF
TGTGCCAGCAGCTTAAGACTAGCGGGGCACTACGAGCAGTACTTC
>TRBD1|TRBV6-5|TRBJ1-3
CASSYSHSGQGRTIYF
TGTGCCAGCAGTTACTCCCACTCGGGACAGGGCCGAACCATATATTTT
>-|TRBV28|TRBJ1-5
CASSLIGGSQPQHF
TGTGCCAGCAGTTTAATCGGAGGGTCGCAGCCCCAGCATTTT
>-|TRBV7-2|TRBJ1-2
CASSLVVPGYGYTF
TGTGCCAGCAGCTTAGTGGTACCAGGGTATGGCTACACCTTC
>-|TRBV28|TRBJ1-2
CASLQNRGAAYSYGYTF
TGTGCCAGCCTACAAAATCGGGGGGCAGCTTATTCCTATGGCTACACCTTC
>-|TRBV15|TRBJ1-4
CATSRDRVHEKLFF
TGTGCCACCAGCAGAGACAGGGTCCATGAAAAACTGTTTTTT
>TRBD1|TRBV6-1|TRBJ2-5
CASSESGQGETQYF
TGTGCCAGCAGTGAATCCGGACAGGGAGAGACCCAGTACTTC
>TRBD1|TRBV29-1|TRBJ1-4
CSATGQGLKSEKLFF
TGCAGCGCCACGGGACAGGGGCTGAAAAGTGAAAAACTGTTTTTT
>-|TRBV7-8|TRBJ2-7
CASSRGAGASYEQYF
TGTGCCAGCAGCCGAGGGGCAGGGGCGTCCTACGAGCAGTACTTC
>TRBD2|TRBV3-1/TRBV3-2|TRBJ2-7
CASSLITSGYEQYF
TGTGCCAGCAGCCTCATCACTAGCGGCTACGAGCAGTACTTC
>-|TRBV28|TRBJ2-1
CASREGGGDGNEQFF
TGTGCCAGCAGAGAAGGAGGGGGGGACGGGAATGAGCAGTTCTTC
>-|TRBV3-1/TRBV3-2|TRBJ2-3
CASSQGWTPSCDTQYF
TGTGCCAGCAGCCAAGGGTGGACACCTTCTTGTGATACGCAGTATTTT
>TRBD1|TRBV4-1|TRBJ2-1
CASSQEPGQGSNEQFF
TGCGCCAGCAGCCAAGAGCCGGGACAGGGAAGCAATGAGCAGTTCTTC
>-|TRBV19|TRBJ1-5
CASSIGLSGRGNQPQHF
TGTGCCAGTAGTATCGGTCTGTCAGGGCGAGGCAATCAGCCCCAGCATTTT